The clone carrying this TCR beta chain appeared a single time. As yet, its antigen is unknown. The assay was immunoSEQ multiplex PCR, and TCRdb's table has in-frame clones only and misses some. The table records some 19,000 clones, 81% of them present only once. Trimming took 6 bases from V and 8 from J, leaving 14 bases between them. Per germline, CDR1 SSHAT and CDR2 FNYEAQ (reference sequence). CDR3 size: 13 residues. This sample is part of a study of cytotoxic CD8 clonotypes in ibrutinib-treated CLL. Background on the study: After a median of around 70 months, about 14 patients stayed remitted and some 12 progressed; responses had been partial in about 24 and complete in 2.

Broader study findings: There were few public clonotypes, and on treatment they contracted or stayed stable. Clonality (at baseline) was higher than in age-matched healthy donors and tracked circulating CD8+ T-cell counts.

The V and J genes are TRBV7-7 and TRBJ1-5, with D perhaps TRBD1 (5 bases). The material sequenced was PBMCs, taken before ibrutinib treatment. The TCR was taken from a human donor with chronic lymphocytic leukemia. CDR3: CASSRDVGEPQHF. The CDR3 bases are TGTGCCAGCAGTCGTGATGTGGGGGAGCCCCAGCATTTT.